The 24 T cell receptor beta chains below all came from one sample that was sequenced in a study of shared clonotypes between healthy human individuals. Sequencing used immunoSEQ multiplex PCR; TCRdb keeps in-frame clones, though not all of them. The profile covers approximately 2.4 million clones, with 90% to 97% appearing a single time and over 0.1% taken by the ten largest. The specimen sequenced was naive CD4+ T cells sorted from blood. Regarding subset: CD45RA+ positively selected. The origin of the receptors is a man between 18 and 29 years old in good health.

The chain carries TRBV5-1 and TRBJ2-7, with TRBD2 matching over 14 bases. Germline assignment: CDR1 SGHRS and CDR2 YFSETQ. V shed 0 bases and J 5 bases; nucleotides not matched to a gene: 7. CDR3 length: 17 amino acids. The CDR3 bases are TGCGCCAGCAGCTTGGTACAGGGGACTAGCGGGAGCCACGAGCAGTACTTC. Amino acids: CASSLVQGTSGSHEQYF.

The chain has TRBV7-9 and TRBJ2-7; 7 bases match TRBD2. CDR3 length: 8 residues. Germline V gives CDR1 SEHNR, CDR2 FQNEAQ (reference sequence). CDR3 DNA sequence: TGTGGGCGGGAGGAGCAGTACTTC. This codes for CGREEQYF.

Note on this clone: The sample has other DNA sequences that encode this CDR3 too. The gene calls are TRBV7-9 and TRBJ2-7, with 7 positions matching TRBD1. In germline, CDR1 is SEHNR, CDR2 FQNEAQ (reference sequence). The CDR3 loop spans 15 amino acids. V shed 3 bases, J shed 3 bases, and the junction held 8 bases outside the gene matches. CDR3 residues: CASSLAGTASYEQYF. The CDR3 DNA is TGTGCCAGCAGCTTGGCCGGGACAGCGAGCTACGAGCAGTACTTC.

This chain connects TRBV6-5 to TRBJ2-1, with D hard to call. The CDR3 has 14 residues. V was cut by 3 bases and J by 2 bases, with 8 bases left in between. The germline V gene encodes CDR1 MNHEY and CDR2 SVGAGI. The CDR3 nucleotides read TGTGCCAGCAGTTATACCCCTCCCTACAATGAGCAGTTCTTC. Residues: CASSYTPPYNEQFF.

The genes are TRBV18 and TRBJ2-3; 8 bases line up with TRBD2. Trimming removed 1 base from V and 0 bases from J; junction bases left unmatched: 6. Germline V CDR1 and CDR2: KGHSH, LQKENI. This CDR3 is built from 17 residues. For the CDR3, the DNA is TGTGCCAGCTCACCACGGAGCGGGGGCTCTAGCACAGATACGCAGTATTTT. Its protein product is CASSPRSGGSSTDTQYF.

The V call is TRBV2, the J call TRBJ2-5; the D gene is possibly TRBD1 (6 bases). V was trimmed by 3 bases and J by 2 bases, leaving 13 bases between them. In germline, CDR1 is SNHLY, CDR2 FYNNEI. CDR3 length: 15 amino acids. The CDR3 nucleotides are TGTGCCAGCAGTGAGTCAGGGGATGGACAAGAGACCCAGTACTTC. Translation gives CASSESGDGQETQYF.

In its sample, this clone was seen once. This chain uses TRBV30 with TRBJ1-1; 8 nucleotides align to TRBD1. The trim removed 3 bases at V and 4 bases at J, leaving 7 bases unmatched. CDR1 and CDR2 (germline): GTSNPN, SVGIG (reference sequence). The CDR3 runs 14 residues. The CDR3 reads CAWRGPGQVTEAFF. For the CDR3, the DNA is TGTGCCTGGAGAGGACCGGGACAGGTCACTGAAGCTTTCTTT.

The chain is built from TRBV10-1 and TRBJ1-6, with D perhaps TRBD1 (5 bases). The ends were cut back, 6 bases at V and 7 bases at J, with 13 bases in the middle. The germline V gene has CDR1 WNHNN and CDR2 SYGVQD (reference sequence). The CDR3 is 14 amino acids. CDR3 sequence (DNA): TGCGCCAGCAGGGCGGACATGGGGAATTCACCCCTCCACTTT. Its protein is CASRADMGNSPLHF.

This clone appeared once. The V and J genes are TRBV30 and TRBJ2-5; 8 bases fit TRBD2. Germline V gene sequence: CDR1 GTSNPN, CDR2 SVGIG (reference sequence). There are 13 residues in the CDR3. The J segment lost 4 bases and the V segment lost 3 bases, leaving 4 bases of the junction unmatched. DNA for the CDR3: TGTGCCTGGAGCGCCGGGGGGGGAGAGACCCAGTACTTC. It encodes CAWSAGGGETQYF.

The genes are TRBV28 and TRBJ1-4, with D maybe TRBD1 (6 bases). Looked up from germline, CDR1 is MDHEN and CDR2 is SYDVKM. V was pared by 5 bases and J by 3 bases, with 16 bases between. This CDR3 is built from 16 residues. The CDR3 DNA sequence: TGTGCCAGCAGTCCGCGACCAGGGGTAGCTAATGAAAAACTGTTTTTT. Translating gives CASSPRPGVANEKLFF. The complete variable domain, with remaining parts taken from reference TRBV28 and TRBJ1-4, reads DVKVTQSSRYLVKRTGEKVFLECVQDMDHENMFWYRQDPGLGLRLIYFSYDVKMKEKGDIPEGYSVSREKKERFSLILESASTNQTSMYLCASSPRPGVANEKLFFGSGTQLSVL.

The gene calls are TRBV7-9 and TRBJ2-1, with TRBD1 matching 8 bases. Germline-derived CDR1 and CDR2 are SEHNR and FQNEAQ (reference sequence). The junction had 3 bases not matched to a gene; V was cut back by 1 base and J by 4 bases. This CDR3 spans 15 amino acids. CDR3 protein: CASSLVGQGYNEQFF. In nucleotides, the CDR3 is TGTGCCAGCAGCTTAGTCGGACAGGGATACAATGAGCAGTTCTTC.

This chain joins TRBV10-1 and TRBJ2-5, with D maybe TRBD2 (5 bases). Looked up from germline, CDR1 is WNHNN and CDR2 is SYGVQD (reference sequence). This CDR3 has 14 residues. The V and J ends lost 3 bases and 4 bases respectively, with 12 bases between them. CDR3 sequence reads: CASSELEDRETQYF. DNA for the CDR3: TGCGCCAGCAGTGAATTGGAGGACCGAGAGACCCAGTACTTC.

This chain connects TRBV7-3 to TRBJ2-3; D might be TRBD2 (6 bases). The CDR3 is made up of 15 amino acids. Trimming left V 5 bases short and J 1 base short, with 13 bases between. Per the germline V gene, CDR1 is SGHTA and CDR2 is FQGTGA. The CDR3 nucleotides are TGTGCCAGCAGCCCAGGAAGCGGGCGCACAGATACGCAGTATTTT. Protein: CASSPGSGRTDTQYF.

The CDR3 is CASIRQGFGYTF. The CDR3 bases are TGTGCCAGCATCCGACAGGGTTTTGGCTACACCTTC. The chain employs TRBV6-1 and TRBJ1-2; TRBD1 agrees at 7 bases. The germline V gene has CDR1 MNHNS and CDR2 SASEGT. Losses at the gene ends were 7 bases for V and 7 bases for J; bases not matched to a gene: 6. The CDR3 runs 12 residues.

V usage is TRBV5-1 and J usage is TRBJ2-5; unclear D gene. Germline V gene data show CDR1 as SGHRS and CDR2 as YFSETQ. The CDR3 has 13 amino acids. Trimming removed 7 bases at V and 4 bases at J, with 14 bases between. CDR3 sequence: CASRRGEGETQYF. In nucleotides, the CDR3 is TGCGCCAGCCGTCGAGGCGAAGGAGAGACCCAGTACTTC.

The V gene is TRBV19, the J gene TRBJ1-3, with D unresolved. With 3 bases removed from V and 0 bases from J, the gap between germline ends came to 12 bases. Germline CDR1 and CDR2: LNHDA and SQIVND (reference sequence). The CDR3 spans 16 residues. CDR3 DNA: TGTGCCAGTAGTATTGTGAAGAAGAGCTCTGGAAACACCATATATTTT. It encodes CASSIVKKSSGNTIYF.

The CDR3: CASQGIGLDGEKLFF. The CDR3 bases are TGTGCCAGCCAGGGAATCGGGCTGGATGGTGAAAAACTGTTTTTT. This chain links TRBV2 with TRBJ1-4, with a tentative D call TRBD1 (5 bases). The CDR3 totals 15 residues. The V and J ends lost 8 bases and 7 bases respectively, with 20 bases between them. Germline V CDR1 and CDR2: SNHLY, FYNNEI.

A word on this clone: This same CDR3 is encoded by further DNA sequences in the sample. V is TRBV7-2 and J is TRBJ2-3; D remains ambiguous. CDR3 size: 13 residues. Per the germline V gene, CDR1 is SGHTA and CDR2 is FQGNSA. Between the trimmed V and J ends, which lost 1 base and 1 base, there was a span of 3 bases. The CDR3 coding sequence is TGTGCCAGCAGCTTAGTAGGCACAGATACGCAGTATTTT. Translation gives CASSLVGTDTQYF. The full variable domain, with the rest looked up from reference TRBV7-2 and TRBJ2-3, is GAGVSQSPSNKVTEKGKDVELRCDPISGHTALYWYRQSLGQGLEFLIYFQGNSAPDKSGLPSDRFSAERTGGSVSTLTIQRTQQEDSAVYLCASSLVGTDTQYFGPGTRLTVL.

This sequence joins TRBV5-1 and TRBJ1-2; D unclear. The CDR3 loop spans 15 amino acids. V was shortened by 1 base and J by 4 bases, with 14 bases between the two germline ends. Germline CDR1 reads SGHRS; CDR2 reads YFSETQ. CDR3 coding DNA: TGCGCCAGCAGCTTGATTTCGGCGGCTTCCTATGGCTACACCTTC. This codes for CASSLISAASYGYTF.

This chain links TRBV7-2 with TRBJ2-5; 8 bases align to TRBD2. In germline, CDR1 is SGHTA, CDR2 FQGNSA. After removal of 2 bases from V and 5 bases from J, the junction contained 13 bases not matched to a gene. This CDR3 has 17 amino acids. DNA for the CDR3: TGTGCCAGCAGCTTATACCTGTCGGCGGGAGGTATTGAGACCCAGTACTTC. Translating gives CASSLYLSAGGIETQYF.

The chain employs TRBV4-1 and TRBJ2-1; possible D gene TRBD1, 5 bases. Germline V gene data show CDR1 as MGHRA and CDR2 as YSYEKL. The CDR3 has 13 residues. The V end was cut by 5 bases, the J end by 6 bases, with 11 bases between. The DNA of the CDR3 is TGCGCCAGCAGCGAAGGACAACGCAATGAGCAGTTCTTC. Protein sequence: CASSEGQRNEQFF.

This chain links TRBV28 with TRBJ1-2; D ambiguous. The CDR3 length is 11 residues. Trimming took off 5 bases at V and 7 bases at J, with 8 bases between the two ends. Germline CDR1 MDHEN, CDR2 SYDVKM. CDR3: CASSPASGYTF. The CDR3, as DNA: TGTGCCAGCAGTCCCGCCTCTGGCTACACCTTC.

The V call is TRBV6-6, the J call TRBJ2-3; D not certain. Germline CDR1 and CDR2: MNHNY and SVGAGI (reference sequence). The V end lost 8 bases, the J end lost 0 bases, and 12 bases lay between the germline ends. CDR3 length: 14 amino acids. CDR3 coding DNA: TGTGCCAGCGGTCGTCAGGAAAGCACAGATACGCAGTATTTT. As protein: CASGRQESTDTQYF.

Turning to this clone: Other DNA sequences in this specimen translate into the identical CDR3. The V call is TRBV7-2, the J call TRBJ1-5; D not certain. Germline V CDR1 and CDR2: SGHTA, FQGNSA. The CDR3 consists of 13 residues. Trimming took off 5 bases at V and 2 bases at J, with 7 bases between the two ends. CDR3 amino acids: CASSRGGNQPQHF. Here the CDR3 DNA reads TGTGCCAGCAGCCGGGGAGGCAATCAGCCCCAGCATTTT.